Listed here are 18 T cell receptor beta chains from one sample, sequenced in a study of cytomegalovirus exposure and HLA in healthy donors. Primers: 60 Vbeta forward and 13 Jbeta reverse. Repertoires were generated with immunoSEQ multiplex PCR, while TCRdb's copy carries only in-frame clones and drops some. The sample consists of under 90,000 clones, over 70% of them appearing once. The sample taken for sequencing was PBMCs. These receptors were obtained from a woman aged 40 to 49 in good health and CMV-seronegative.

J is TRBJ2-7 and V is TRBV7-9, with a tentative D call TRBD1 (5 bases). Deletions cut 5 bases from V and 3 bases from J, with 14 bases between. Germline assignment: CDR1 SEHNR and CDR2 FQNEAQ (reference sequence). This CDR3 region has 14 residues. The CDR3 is CASSLETGYYEQYF. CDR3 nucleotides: TGTGCCAGCAGCCTAGAAACAGGATACTACGAGCAGTACTTC. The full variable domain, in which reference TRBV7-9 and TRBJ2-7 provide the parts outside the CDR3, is DTGVSQNPRHKITKRGQNVTFRCDPISEHNRLYWYRQTLGQGPEFLTYFQNEAQLEKSRLLSDRFSAERPKGSFSTLEIQRTEQGDSAMYLCASSLETGYYEQYFGPGTRLTVT.

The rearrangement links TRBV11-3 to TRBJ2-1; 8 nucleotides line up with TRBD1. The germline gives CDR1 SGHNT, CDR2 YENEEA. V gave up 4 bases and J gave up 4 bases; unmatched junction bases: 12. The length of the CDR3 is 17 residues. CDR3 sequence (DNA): TGTGCCAGCAGCTCCGGACAGGGTAGCGGACTTTACAATGAGCAGTTCTTC. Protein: CASSSGQGSGLYNEQFF.

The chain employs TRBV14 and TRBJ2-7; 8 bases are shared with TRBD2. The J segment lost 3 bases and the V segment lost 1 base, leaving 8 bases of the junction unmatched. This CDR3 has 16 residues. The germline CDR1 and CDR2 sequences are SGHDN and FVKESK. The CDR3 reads CASSQGSASGLYEQYF. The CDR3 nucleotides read TGTGCCAGCAGCCAAGGTTCGGCTAGCGGGCTCTACGAGCAGTACTTC.

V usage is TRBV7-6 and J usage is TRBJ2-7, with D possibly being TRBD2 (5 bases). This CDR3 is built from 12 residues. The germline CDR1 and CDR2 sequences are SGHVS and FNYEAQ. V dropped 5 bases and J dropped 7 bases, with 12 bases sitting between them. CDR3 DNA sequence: TGTGCCAGCAGCCTCCTAGGGAGAGAGCAGTACTTC. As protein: CASSLLGREQYF.

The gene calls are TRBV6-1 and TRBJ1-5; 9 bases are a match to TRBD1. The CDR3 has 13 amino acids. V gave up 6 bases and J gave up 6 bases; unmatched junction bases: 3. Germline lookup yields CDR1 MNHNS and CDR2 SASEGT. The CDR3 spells CASRGTGIQPQHF. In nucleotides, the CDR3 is TGTGCCAGCAGGGGGACAGGGATTCAGCCCCAGCATTTT.

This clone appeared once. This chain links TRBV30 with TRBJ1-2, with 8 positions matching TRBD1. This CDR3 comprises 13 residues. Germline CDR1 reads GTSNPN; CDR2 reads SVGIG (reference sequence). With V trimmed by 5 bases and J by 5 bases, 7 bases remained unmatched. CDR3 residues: CAWATRTGYGYTF. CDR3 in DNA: TGTGCCTGGGCCACCCGGACAGGGTATGGCTACACCTTC.

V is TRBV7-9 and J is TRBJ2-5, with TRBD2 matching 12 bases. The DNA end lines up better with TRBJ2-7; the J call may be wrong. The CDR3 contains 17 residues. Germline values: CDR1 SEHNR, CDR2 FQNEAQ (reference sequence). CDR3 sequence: CASSLDSLAGGTYEQYF. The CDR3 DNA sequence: TGTGCCAGCAGCTTAGACTCTCTAGCGGGGGGGACTTACGAGCAGTACTTC.

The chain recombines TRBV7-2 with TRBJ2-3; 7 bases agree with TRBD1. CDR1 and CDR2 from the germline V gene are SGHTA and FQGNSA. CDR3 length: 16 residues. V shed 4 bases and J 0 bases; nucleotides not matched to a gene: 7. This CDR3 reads CASSWPRDRSTDTQYF. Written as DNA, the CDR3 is TGTGCCAGCAGCTGGCCCCGGGACAGAAGCACAGATACGCAGTATTTT. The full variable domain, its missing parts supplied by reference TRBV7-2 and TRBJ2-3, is GAGVSQSPSNKVTEKGKDVELRCDPISGHTALYWYRQSLGQGLEFLIYFQGNSAPDKSGLPSDRFSAERTGGSVSTLTIQRTQQEDSAVYLCASSWPRDRSTDTQYFGPGTRLTVL.

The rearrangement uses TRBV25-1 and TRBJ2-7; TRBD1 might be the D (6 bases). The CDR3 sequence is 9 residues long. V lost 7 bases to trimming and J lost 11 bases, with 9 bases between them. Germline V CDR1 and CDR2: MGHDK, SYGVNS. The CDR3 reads CASTRDKYF. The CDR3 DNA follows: TGTGCCAGCACTCGGGACAAGTACTTC.

The CDR3 nucleotides are TGTGCCAGTAGCGGACTAGCGGGGCGAGAGACCCAGTACTTC. Its protein is CASSGLAGRETQYF. The genes are TRBV19 and TRBJ2-5, with 12 positions matching TRBD2. The V segment lost 6 bases and the J segment 4 bases; nucleotides outside the gene matches: 3. The CDR3 length is 14 residues. Germline-derived CDR1 and CDR2 are LNHDA and SQIVND (reference sequence).

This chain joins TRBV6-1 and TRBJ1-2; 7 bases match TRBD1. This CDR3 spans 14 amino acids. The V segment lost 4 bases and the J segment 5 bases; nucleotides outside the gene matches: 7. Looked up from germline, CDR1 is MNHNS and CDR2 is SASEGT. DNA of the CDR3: TGTGCCAGCAGTGTCCGGACAGGTTCGTATGGCTACACCTTC. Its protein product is CASSVRTGSYGYTF.

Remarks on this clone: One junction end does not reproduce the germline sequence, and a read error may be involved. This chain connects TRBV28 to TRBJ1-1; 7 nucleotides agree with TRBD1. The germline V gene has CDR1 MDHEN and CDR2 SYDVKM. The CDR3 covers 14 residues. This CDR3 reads CAGSFDRVYAEAFF. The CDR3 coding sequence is TGTGCCGGCAGTTTCGACAGGGTGTATGCTGAAGCTTTCTTT.

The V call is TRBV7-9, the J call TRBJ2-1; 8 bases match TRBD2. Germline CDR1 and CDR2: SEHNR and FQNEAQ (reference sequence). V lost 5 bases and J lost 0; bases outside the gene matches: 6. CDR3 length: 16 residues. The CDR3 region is CASSHPGGFSYNEQFF. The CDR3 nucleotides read TGTGCCAGCAGCCACCCGGGGGGGTTCTCCTACAATGAGCAGTTCTTC.

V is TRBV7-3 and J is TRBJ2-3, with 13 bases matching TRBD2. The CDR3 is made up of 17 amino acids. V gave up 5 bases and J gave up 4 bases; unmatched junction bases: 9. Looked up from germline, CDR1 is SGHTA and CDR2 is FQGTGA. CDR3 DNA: TGTGCCAGCAGCCCTGGACTAGCGGGAGAGGGAGCAGATACGCAGTATTTT. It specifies CASSPGLAGEGADTQYF.

Here the CDR3 DNA reads TGCGCCAGCAGCTTGGTCGCCTGGGACAGGGCTTGGCAAGGAGATACGCAGTATTTT. Translation gives CASSLVAWDRAWQGDTQYF. The chain joins TRBV5-1 to TRBJ2-3; TRBD1 matches 9 bases. Germline CDR1 reads SGHRS; CDR2 reads YFSETQ. V shed 0 bases, J shed 5 bases, and the junction held 16 bases outside the gene matches. The CDR3 sequence is 19 residues long. The variable domain in full, with the rest retrieved from reference TRBV5-1 and TRBJ2-3, is KAGVTQTPRYLIKTRGQQVTLSCSPISGHRSVSWYQQTPGQGLQFLFEYFSETQRNKGNFPGRFSGRQFSNSRSEMNVSTLELGDSALYLCASSLVAWDRAWQGDTQYFGPGTRLTVL.

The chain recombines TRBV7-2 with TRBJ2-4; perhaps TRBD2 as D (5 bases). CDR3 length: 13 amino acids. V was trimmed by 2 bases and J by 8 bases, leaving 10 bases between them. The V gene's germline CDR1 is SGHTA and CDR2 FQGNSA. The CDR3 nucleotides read TGTGCCAGCAGCTTAACGACTATGCACATTCAGTACTTC. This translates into CASSLTTMHIQYF.

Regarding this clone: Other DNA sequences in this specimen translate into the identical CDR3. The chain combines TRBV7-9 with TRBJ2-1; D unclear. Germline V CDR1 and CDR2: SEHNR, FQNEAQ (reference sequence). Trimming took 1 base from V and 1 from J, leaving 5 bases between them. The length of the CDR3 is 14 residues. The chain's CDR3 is CASSLGLSYNEQFF. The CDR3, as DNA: TGTGCCAGCAGCTTAGGTCTGTCCTACAATGAGCAGTTCTTC.

The CDR3 coding sequence is TGTGCCAGCGAGAGTTGGGAAAAACTGTTTTTT. Amino acids: CASESWEKLFF. The gene calls are TRBV2 and TRBJ1-4, with unresolved D. V shed 8 bases and J shed 8 bases, with 9 bases lying between them. CDR3 length: 11 residues. Germline V CDR1 and CDR2: SNHLY, FYNNEI.